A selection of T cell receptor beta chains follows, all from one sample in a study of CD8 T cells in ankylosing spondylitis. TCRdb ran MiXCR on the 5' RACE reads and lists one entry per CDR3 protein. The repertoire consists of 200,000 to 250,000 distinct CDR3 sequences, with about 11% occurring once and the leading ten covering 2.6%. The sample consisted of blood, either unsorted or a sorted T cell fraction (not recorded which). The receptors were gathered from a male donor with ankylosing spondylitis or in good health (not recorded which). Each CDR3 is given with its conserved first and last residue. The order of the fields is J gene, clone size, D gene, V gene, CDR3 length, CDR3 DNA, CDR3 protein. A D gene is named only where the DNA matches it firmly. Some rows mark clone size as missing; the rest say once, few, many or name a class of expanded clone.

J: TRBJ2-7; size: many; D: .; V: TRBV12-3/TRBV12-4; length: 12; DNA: TGTGCCAGCAGTTTTACCTTCTACGAGCAGTACTTC; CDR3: CASSFTFYEQYF
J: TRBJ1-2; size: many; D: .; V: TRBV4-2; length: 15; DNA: TGTGCCAGCAGCCAAGGGGCGGGTAGTAACTATGGCTACACCTTC; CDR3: CASSQGAGSNYGYTF
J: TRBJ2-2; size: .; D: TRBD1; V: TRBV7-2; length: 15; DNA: TGTGCCAGCAGCTCAAGGACAGGGAACACCGGGGAGCTGTTTTTT; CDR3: CASSSRTGNTGELFF
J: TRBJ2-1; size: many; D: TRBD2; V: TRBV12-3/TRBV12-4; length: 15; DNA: TGTGCCAGCAGTTTTAACGGGGGGGCGCATACTGAGCAGTTCTTC; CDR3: CASSFNGGAHTEQFF
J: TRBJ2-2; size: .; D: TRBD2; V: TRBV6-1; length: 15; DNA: TGTGCCAGCAGTAAATCGCGGGAGGACACCGGGGAGCTGTTTTTT; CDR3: CASSKSREDTGELFF
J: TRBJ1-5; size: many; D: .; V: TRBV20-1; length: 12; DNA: TGCAGTGCCGGGACGGGGGATCAGCCCCAGCATTTT; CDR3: CSAGTGDQPQHF
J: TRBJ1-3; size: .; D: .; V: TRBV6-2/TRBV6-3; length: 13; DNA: TGTGCCAGCAGTGCATCGTCTGGAAACACCATATATTTT; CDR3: CASSASSGNTIYF
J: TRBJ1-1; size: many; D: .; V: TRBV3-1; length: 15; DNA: TGTGCCAGCAGCCAAGATCCGGGGGCGAGCACTGAAGCTTTCTTT; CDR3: CASSQDPGASTEAFF
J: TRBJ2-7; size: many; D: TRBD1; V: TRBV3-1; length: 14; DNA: TGTGCCAGCAGCCAAGTGGACAGGGCTCACGAGCAGTACTTC; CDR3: CASSQVDRAHEQYF
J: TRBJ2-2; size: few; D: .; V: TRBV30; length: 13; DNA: TGTGCCCGCACAGTCCCTAACACCGGGGAGCTGTTTTTT; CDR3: CARTVPNTGELFF
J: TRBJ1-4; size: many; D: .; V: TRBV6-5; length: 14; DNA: TGTGCCAGCAGTTACGGGCAGTTTAATGAAAAACTGTTTTTT; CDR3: CASSYGQFNEKLFF
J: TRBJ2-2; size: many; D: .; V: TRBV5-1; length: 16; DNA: TGCGCCAGCAGCTTGGTAGGGTCCACTGTCACCGGGGAGCTGTTTTTT; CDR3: CASSLVGSTVTGELFF
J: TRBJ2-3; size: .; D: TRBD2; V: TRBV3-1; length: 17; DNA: TGTGCCTCCTGCCAACTTGGACTAGCGGGGAACACAGATACGCAGTATTTT; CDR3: CASCQLGLAGNTDTQYF
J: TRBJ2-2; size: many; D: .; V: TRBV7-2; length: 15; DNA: TGTGCCAGCAGCTTAGTTGCGATGAACACCGGGGAGCTGTTTTTT; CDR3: CASSLVAMNTGELFF
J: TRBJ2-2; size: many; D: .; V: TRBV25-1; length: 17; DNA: TGTGCCAGCAGCCCGCATCGGGGGACAGTGAACACCGGGGAGCTGTTTTTT; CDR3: CASSPHRGTVNTGELFF
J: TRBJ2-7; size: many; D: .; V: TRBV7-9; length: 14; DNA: TGTGCCAGCAGCTCTTGGACCCTACCCTACGAGCAGTACTTC; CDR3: CASSSWTLPYEQYF
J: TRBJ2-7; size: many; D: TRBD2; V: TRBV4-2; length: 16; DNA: TGTGCCAGCAGCCCCCAGGCGGGGGGCGGCAGAGTGGAGCAGTACTTC; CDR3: CASSPQAGGGRVEQYF
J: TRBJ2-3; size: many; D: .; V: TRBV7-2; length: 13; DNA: TGTGCCAGCAGCTTAGTCGGCTTAGATACGCAGTATTTT; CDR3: CASSLVGLDTQYF
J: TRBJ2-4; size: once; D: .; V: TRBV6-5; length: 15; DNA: TGTGCCAGCAGTTCCGCGACGGGAGCCAAAAACATTCAGTACTTC; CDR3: CASSSATGAKNIQYF
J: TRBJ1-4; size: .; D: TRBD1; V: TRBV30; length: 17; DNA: TGTGCCTGGGGTGATGGACAGGTGGCGAACCCGATCGGAAAACTGTTTTTT; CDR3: CAWGDGQVANPIGKLFF
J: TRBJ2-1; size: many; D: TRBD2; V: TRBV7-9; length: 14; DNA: TGTGCCAGCAGCTTAGGCGGGGGGGCAGGTGAGCAGTTCTTC; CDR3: CASSLGGGAGEQFF
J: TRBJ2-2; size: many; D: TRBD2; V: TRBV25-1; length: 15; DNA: TGTGCCAGCAGTCAGAGCGGGGGGAACACCGGGGAGCTGTTTTTT; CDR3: CASSQSGGNTGELFF
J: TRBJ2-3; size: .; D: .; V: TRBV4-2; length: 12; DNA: TGTGCCAGCAGCCAAGATAAGGGTACGCAGTATTTT; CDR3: CASSQDKGTQYF
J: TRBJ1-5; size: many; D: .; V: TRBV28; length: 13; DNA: TGTGCCAGCGGAACGACAGCAGATCAGCCCCAGCATTTT; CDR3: CASGTTADQPQHF
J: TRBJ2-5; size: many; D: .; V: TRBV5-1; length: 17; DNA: TGCGCCAGCAGCTTGGATAGGCGCCGGGACCCACAAGAGACCCAGTACTTC; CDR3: CASSLDRRRDPQETQYF
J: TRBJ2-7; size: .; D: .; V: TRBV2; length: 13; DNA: TGTGCCAGCACCCCCAGGGGAACCTACGAGCAGTACTTC; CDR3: CASTPRGTYEQYF
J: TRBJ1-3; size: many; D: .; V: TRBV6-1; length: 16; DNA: TGTGCCAGCACACCCAGCAACAGGTTCTCTGGAAACACCATATATTTT; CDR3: CASTPSNRFSGNTIYF
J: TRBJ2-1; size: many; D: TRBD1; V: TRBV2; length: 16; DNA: TGTGCCAGCAGTGAGATAGGACAGGGGGCCTACAATGAGCAGTTCTTC; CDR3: CASSEIGQGAYNEQFF